Here is one T cell receptor beta chain with its context. Antigen unknown. CDR3 length: 12 residues. Germline CDR1 SGHVS, CDR2 FNYEAQ. V gave up 0 bases and J gave up 10 bases, with 7 bases separating them. The data originate from a study of glioma-infiltrating T cells. TCR alpha and beta CDR3 regions were amplified from RNA using iRepertoire nested multiplex PCR. Input was 100-400 ng of tissue mRNA or PBMC total RNA. TCRdb analysed the multiplex PCR reads with MiXCR anew, one entry per CDR3 protein. The sample yields around 120,000 distinct CDR3 sequences, 20% to 25% seen once. General study points: Tissue-blood divergence was below expectation in non-neoplastic patients, above in gliomas. Very few CDR3 sequences were shared between tissue and blood.

The rearrangement links TRBV7-6 to TRBJ2-1; D possibly matches TRBD1 or TRBD2 (5 bases each). The receptor comes from a human donor with low-grade glioma or glioblastoma, undergoing nonglioma brain surgery, or in good health (not recorded which). The sample taken for sequencing was glioma tissue, nonneoplastic brain tissue, or PBMCs (not recorded which). CDR3 nucleotides: TGTGCCAGCAGCTTAGCGGGGGAAGAGCAGTTCTTC. Translating gives CASSLAGEEQFF.